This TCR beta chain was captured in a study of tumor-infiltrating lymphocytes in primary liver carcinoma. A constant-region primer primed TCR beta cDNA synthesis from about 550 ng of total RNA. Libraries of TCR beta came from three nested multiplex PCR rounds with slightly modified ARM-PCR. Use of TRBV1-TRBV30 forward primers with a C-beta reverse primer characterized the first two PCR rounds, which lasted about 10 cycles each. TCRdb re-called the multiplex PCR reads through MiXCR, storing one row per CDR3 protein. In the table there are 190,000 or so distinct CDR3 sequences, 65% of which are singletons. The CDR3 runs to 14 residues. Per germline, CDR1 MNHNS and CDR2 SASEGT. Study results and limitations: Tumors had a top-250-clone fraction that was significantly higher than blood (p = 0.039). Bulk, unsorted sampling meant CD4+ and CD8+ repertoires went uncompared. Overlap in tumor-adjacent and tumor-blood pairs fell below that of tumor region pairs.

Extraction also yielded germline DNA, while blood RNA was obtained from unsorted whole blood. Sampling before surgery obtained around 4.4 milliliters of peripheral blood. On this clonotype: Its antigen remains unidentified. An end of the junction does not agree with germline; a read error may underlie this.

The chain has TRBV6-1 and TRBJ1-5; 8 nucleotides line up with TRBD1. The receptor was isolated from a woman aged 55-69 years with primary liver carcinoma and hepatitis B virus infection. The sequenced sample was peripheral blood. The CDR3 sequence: CTSMKDRENQPQHF. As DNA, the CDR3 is TGTACCAGCATGAAGGACAGGGAGAATCAGCCCCAGCATTTT.